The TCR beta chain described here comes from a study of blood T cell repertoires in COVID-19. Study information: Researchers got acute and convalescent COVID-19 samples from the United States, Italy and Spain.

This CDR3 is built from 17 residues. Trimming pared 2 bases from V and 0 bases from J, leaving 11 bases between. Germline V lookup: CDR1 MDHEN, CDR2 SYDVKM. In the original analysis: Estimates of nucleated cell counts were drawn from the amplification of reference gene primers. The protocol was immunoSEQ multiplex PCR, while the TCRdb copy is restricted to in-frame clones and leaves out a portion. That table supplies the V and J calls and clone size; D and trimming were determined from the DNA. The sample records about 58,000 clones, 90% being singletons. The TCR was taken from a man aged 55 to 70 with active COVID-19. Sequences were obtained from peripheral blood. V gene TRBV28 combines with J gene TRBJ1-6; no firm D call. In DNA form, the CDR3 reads TGTGCCAGCAGTTTAACGCCCCGGGGCTCCTATAATTCACCCCTCCACTTT. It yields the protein CASSLTPRGSYNSPLHF. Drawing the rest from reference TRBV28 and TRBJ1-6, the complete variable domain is DVKVTQSSRYLVKRTGEKVFLECVQDMDHENMFWYRQDPGLGLRLIYFSYDVKMKEKGDIPEGYSVSREKKERFSLILESASTNQTSMYLCASSLTPRGSYNSPLHFGNGTRLTVT.